There are many counts of the clone carrying this T cell receptor beta chain. Its matching antigen is unknown. The data were obtained in a study of T cells after yellow fever vaccination. A process of 5'RACE template switching, which added a universal primer site and UMIs, was used to make TCR cDNA. TCRdb ran MiXCR on the 5' RACE reads and lists one entry per CDR3 protein. The top ten hold 2.5% to 3% of the sample, which has around 120,000 distinct CDR3 sequences, roughly 6.8% seen once. Study-wide findings and caveats: Clones that expanded after primary vaccination mostly reappeared after the booster (96% CD4, 70% to 90% CD8).

The sequencing used CD4+ T cells sorted from PBMCs, collected about 41 days after the first yellow fever vaccination. The source is a man between 18 and 29 years old who received the YFV17D yellow fever vaccine.

This CDR3 reads CASSLQPNTGELFF. CDR3 nucleotides: TGTGCCAGCAGTTTACAGCCGAACACCGGGGAGCTGTTTTTT. This chain uses TRBV12-3 or TRBV12-4 with TRBJ2-2; D gene ambiguous. The ends were cut back, 2 bases at V and 0 bases at J, with 4 bases in the middle. This CDR3 comprises 14 residues.